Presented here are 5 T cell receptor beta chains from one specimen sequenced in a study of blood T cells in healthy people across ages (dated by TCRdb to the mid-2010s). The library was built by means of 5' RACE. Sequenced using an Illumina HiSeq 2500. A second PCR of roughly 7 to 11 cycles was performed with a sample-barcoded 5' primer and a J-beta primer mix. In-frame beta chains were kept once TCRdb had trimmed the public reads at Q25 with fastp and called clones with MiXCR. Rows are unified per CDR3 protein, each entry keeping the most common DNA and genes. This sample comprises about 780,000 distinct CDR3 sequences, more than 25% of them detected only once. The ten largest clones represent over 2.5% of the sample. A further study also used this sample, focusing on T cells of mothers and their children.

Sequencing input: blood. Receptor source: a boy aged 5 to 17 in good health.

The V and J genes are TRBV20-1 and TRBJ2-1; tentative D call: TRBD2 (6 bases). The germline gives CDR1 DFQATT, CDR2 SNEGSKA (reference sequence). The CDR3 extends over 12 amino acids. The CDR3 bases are TGCGCTGGGGACTCAGATTACAATGAGCAGTTCTTC. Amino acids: CAGDSDYNEQFF.

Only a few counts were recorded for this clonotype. The CDR3: CASSLTRGVGGNIQYF. CDR3 DNA: TGTGCCAGCAGCCTAACGCGCGGGGTGGGGGGGAACATTCAGTACTTC. The V call is TRBV27, the J call TRBJ2-4, with TRBD2 matching over 7 bases. The junction had 15 bases not matched to a gene; V was cut back by 6 bases and J by 7 bases. The CDR3 covers 16 residues. Germline loops: CDR1 MNHEY, CDR2 SMNVEV (reference sequence).

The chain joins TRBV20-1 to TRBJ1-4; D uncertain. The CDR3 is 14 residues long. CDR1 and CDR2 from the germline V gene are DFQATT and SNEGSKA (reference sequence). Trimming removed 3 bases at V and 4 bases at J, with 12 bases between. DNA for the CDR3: TGCAGTGCTAGGGATGGACGGTTTAATGAAAAACTGTTTTTT. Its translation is CSARDGRFNEKLFF.

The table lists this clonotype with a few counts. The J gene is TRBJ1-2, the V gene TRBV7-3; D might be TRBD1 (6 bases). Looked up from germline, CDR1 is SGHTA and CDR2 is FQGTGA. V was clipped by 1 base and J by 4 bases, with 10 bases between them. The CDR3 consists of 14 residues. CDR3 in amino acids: CASSLSGGAYGYTF. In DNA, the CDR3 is TGTGCCAGCAGCTTAAGTGGGGGCGCCTATGGCTACACCTTC.

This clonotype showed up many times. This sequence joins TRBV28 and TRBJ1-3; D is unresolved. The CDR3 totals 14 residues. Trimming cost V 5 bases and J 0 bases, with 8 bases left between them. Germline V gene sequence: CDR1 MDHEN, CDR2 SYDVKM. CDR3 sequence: CASSRDNSGNTIYF. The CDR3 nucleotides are TGTGCCAGCAGTAGGGATAACTCTGGAAACACCATATATTTT.